This is a list of T cell receptor beta chains from one sample in a study of blood T cell repertoires in COVID-19. Libraries were prepared by immunoSEQ multiplex PCR; TCRdb keeps only in-frame clonotypes and omits some of them. The sample includes roughly 40,000 clones, just over 85% of them seen just once. The specimen sequenced was peripheral blood. Receptor source: a middle-aged man with active COVID-19. Both conserved end residues are part of each CDR3. The D gene is left open where the match is weak. Some rows mark clone size as missing; the rest say once, few, many or name a class of expanded clone.

V gene	D gene	clone size	J gene	CDR3 DNA	CDR3 protein
TRBV28	.	few	TRBJ1-2	TGTGCCAGCAGTTTATCCCCGGGGGGGCACTATGGCTACACCTTC	CASSLSPGGHYGYTF
TRBV6-6	TRBD1	.	TRBJ1-2	TGTGCCAGCAGTTACGGGACAGGGGAGGGGTATGGCTACACCTTC	CASSYGTGEGYGYTF
TRBV12-3/TRBV12-4	.	.	TRBJ1-2	TGTGCCAGCAGTCTACAGGGTGAAGGCTACACCTTC	CASSLQGEGYTF
TRBV28	.	.	TRBJ2-5	TGTGCCAGCAGTTTCAGGGAGACCCAGTACTTC	CASSFRETQYF
TRBV11-2	.	few	TRBJ1-2	TGTGCCAGCAGCTTAGTACGCGGCCTCGTAGACTATGGCTACACCTTC	CASSLVRGLVDYGYTF
TRBV5-4	TRBD1	.	TRBJ1-1	TGTGCCAGCAGCTTGAAAAGGGGGCTAGACACTGAAGCTTTCTTT	CASSLKRGLDTEAFF
TRBV19	.	.	TRBJ2-7	TGTGCCAGTAGTGACCGGACTTACAACTACGAGCAGTACTTC	CASSDRTYNYEQYF
TRBV9	TRBD2	.	TRBJ2-1	TGTGCCAGCAGCCCCGGGAGGGCCACATATGAGCAGTTCTTC	CASSPGRATYEQFF
TRBV11-3	.	.	TRBJ2-3	TGTGCCAGCAGCGATCGAGGTGAAGATACGCAGTATTTT	CASSDRGEDTQYF
TRBV6-5	.	few	TRBJ2-2	TGTGCCAGCAGTACAGGGTTGGCGAACACCGGGGAGCTGTTTTTT	CASSTGLANTGELFF
TRBV15	.	.	TRBJ1-5	TGTGCCACCAGCAGAGAGGGAGGCCAGCCCCAGCATTTT	CATSREGGQPQHF
TRBV10-3	.	.	TRBJ2-3	TGTGCCATCAGCGGACGGAGGGAAGCTGACGGGAGTGGCCTCACAGATACGCAGTATTTT	CAISGRREADGSGLTDTQYF
TRBV15	TRBD1	.	TRBJ2-3	TGTGCCACCAGCAGAGGGACAGGGTCAGATACGCAGTATTTT	CATSRGTGSDTQYF
TRBV24-1	.	once	TRBJ1-2	TGTGCCACCAGTGATGTTCGTCGGGGAGCGGGGGGCGACTATGGCTACACCTTC	CATSDVRRGAGGDYGYTF
TRBV7-2	.	.	TRBJ2-3	TGTGCCAGCAGCTTAGTCGGGAGTCACCCAGATACGCAGTATTTT	CASSLVGSHPDTQYF
TRBV30	TRBD1	.	TRBJ1-4	TGTGCCTGGTCCCGGGACAGTGAAAAACTGTTTTTT	CAWSRDSEKLFF
TRBV3-1/TRBV3-2	.	.	TRBJ2-7	TGTGCCAGCAGTCCCTGGAGGTCCGACGAGCAGTACTTC	CASSPWRSDEQYF
TRBV28	TRBD1	.	TRBJ2-1	TGTGCCAGCAGTTTTAGGGGGCAGGATGAGCAGTTCTTC	CASSFRGQDEQFF
TRBV3-1/TRBV3-2	.	.	TRBJ2-4	TGTGCCAGCAGCCCGACGAGAACAGGGCACGAGGCCAAAAACATTCAGTACTTC	CASSPTRTGHEAKNIQYF
TRBV5-6	TRBD1	.	TRBJ1-2	TGTGCCAGCAGCGGAGCCGGACAGGGCCCTTATGGCTACACCTTC	CASSGAGQGPYGYTF
TRBV5-6	TRBD1	few	TRBJ1-2	TGTGCCAGCAGCGAACGGACAGGGGCCGTGTTCTATGGCTACACCTTC	CASSERTGAVFYGYTF
TRBV5-1	.	.	TRBJ1-1	TGCGCCAGCAGCTTTGGTAGTGAGAGGGCGGCTTTCTTT	CASSFGSERAAFF
TRBV30	TRBD2	.	TRBJ2-7	TGTGCCTGGAGTGGGGCACTAGCGGGAGGCCACTACGAGCAGTACTTC	CAWSGALAGGHYEQYF
TRBV24-1	.	.	TRBJ2-6	TGTGCCACCAGTGATAAGGGGTCTGGGGCCAACGTCCTGACTTTC	CATSDKGSGANVLTF
TRBV18	.	.	TRBJ2-2	TGTGCCAGCTCACCACTTGGCAGGGCAGGAGGGGAGCTGTTTTTT	CASSPLGRAGGELFF
TRBV4-1	.	.	TRBJ1-5	TGCGCCAGCAGCCAAGCTCCCGGGGGAGCCCAGCATTTT	CASSQAPGGAQHF
TRBV15	TRBD1	once	TRBJ2-1	TGTGCCACCAGCAGCCTCCGGGACAGCCGATGGTTCTTC	CATSSLRDSRWFF
TRBV6-1	.	.	TRBJ2-5	TGTGCCAGCAGTGAAGCTGGAAGGGGCGAGACCCAGTACTTC	CASSEAGRGETQYF
TRBV18	TRBD1	.	TRBJ1-2	TGTGCCAGCTCACCAGAAAGGCAGGGGGCGCGCGGCTACACCTTC	CASSPERQGARGYTF
TRBV18	TRBD2	.	TRBJ2-7	TGTGCCAGCTCACTGCGGGGAGGGAGCTCCTACGAGCAGTACTTC	CASSLRGGSSYEQYF
TRBV3-1/TRBV3-2	TRBD2	.	TRBJ2-3	TGTGCCAGCAGCGAAGGGCCGCCCGGGAGGCCCCCAGATACGCAGTATTTT	CASSEGPPGRPPDTQYF